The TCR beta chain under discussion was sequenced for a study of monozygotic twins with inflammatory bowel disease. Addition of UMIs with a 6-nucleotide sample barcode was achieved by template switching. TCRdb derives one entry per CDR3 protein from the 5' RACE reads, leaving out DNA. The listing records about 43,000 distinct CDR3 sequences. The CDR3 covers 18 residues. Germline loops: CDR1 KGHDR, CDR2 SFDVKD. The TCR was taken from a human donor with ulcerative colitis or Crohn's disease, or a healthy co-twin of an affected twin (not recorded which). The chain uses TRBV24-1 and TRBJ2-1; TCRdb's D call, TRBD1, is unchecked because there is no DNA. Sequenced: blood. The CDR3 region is CATSDSPGGRSSYNEQFF.